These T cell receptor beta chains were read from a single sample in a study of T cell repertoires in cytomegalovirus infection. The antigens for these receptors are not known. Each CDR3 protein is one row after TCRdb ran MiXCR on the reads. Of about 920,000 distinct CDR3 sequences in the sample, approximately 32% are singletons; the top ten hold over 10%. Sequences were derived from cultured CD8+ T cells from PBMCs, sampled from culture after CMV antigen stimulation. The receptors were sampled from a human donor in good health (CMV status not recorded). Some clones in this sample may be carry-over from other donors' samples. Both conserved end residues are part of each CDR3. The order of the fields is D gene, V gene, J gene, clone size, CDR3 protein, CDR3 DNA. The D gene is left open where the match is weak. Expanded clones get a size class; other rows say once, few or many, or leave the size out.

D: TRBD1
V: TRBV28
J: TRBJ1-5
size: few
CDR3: CASNPFRGQGNQPQHF
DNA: TGTGCCAGCAACCCCTTCCGGGGACAGGGCAATCAGCCCCAGCATTTT

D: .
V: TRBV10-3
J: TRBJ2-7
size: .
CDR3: CAISATTPYEQYF
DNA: TGTGCCATCAGTGCAACTACTCCGTACGAGCAGTACTTC

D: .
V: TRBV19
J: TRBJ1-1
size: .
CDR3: CASSMRQFVTEAFF
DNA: TGTGCCAGTAGTATGAGACAGTTTGTCACTGAAGCTTTCTTT

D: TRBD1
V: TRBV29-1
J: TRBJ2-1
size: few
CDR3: CSVEDGQGDFLYNEQFF
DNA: TGCAGCGTTGAAGACGGACAGGGGGACTTCCTCTACAATGAGCAGTTCTTC

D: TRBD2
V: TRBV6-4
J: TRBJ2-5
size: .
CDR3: CASSDLAGTHEETQYF
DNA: TGTGCCAGCAGTGATCTAGCGGGGACACATGAGGAGACCCAGTACTTC

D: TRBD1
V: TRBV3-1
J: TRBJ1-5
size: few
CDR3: CASSHPGTGATQEQPQHF
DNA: TGTGCCAGCAGCCACCCCGGGACAGGGGCCACGCAGGAACAGCCCCAGCATTTT

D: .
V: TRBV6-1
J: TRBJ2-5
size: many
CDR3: CASQAGRYQETQYF
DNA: TGTGCCAGCCAGGCGGGGAGGTACCAAGAGACCCAGTACTTC

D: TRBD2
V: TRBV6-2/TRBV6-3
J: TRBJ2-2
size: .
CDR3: CASSYSPGEGSTGELFF
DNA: TGTGCCAGCAGTTACTCCCCGGGGGAGGGAAGCACCGGGGAGCTGTTTTTT

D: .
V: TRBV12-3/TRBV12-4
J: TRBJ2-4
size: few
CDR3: CASSATGPSIQYF
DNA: TGTGCCAGCAGTGCCACCGGGCCCTCCATTCAGTACTTC

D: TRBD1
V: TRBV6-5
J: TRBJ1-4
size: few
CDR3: CASSADRGRREKLFF
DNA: TGTGCCAGCAGTGCCGACAGGGGGCGAAGGGAAAAACTGTTTTTT

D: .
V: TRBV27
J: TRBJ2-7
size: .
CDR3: CASSFWQTGAYEQYF
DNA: TGTGCCAGCAGTTTTTGGCAGACAGGAGCCTACGAGCAGTACTTC

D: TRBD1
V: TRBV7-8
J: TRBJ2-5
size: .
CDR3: CASSALDRGPQKTQYF
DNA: TGTGCCAGCAGCGCGCTGGACAGGGGCCCCCAAAAGACCCAGTACTTC

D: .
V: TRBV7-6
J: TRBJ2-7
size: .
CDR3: CASSQHGGSYNEQYF
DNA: TGTGCCAGCAGCCAGCACGGGGGATCGTATAACGAGCAGTACTTC

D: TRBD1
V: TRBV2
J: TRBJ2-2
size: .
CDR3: CASSSGTGWATGELFF
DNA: TGTGCCAGCAGCTCCGGGACAGGGTGGGCCACCGGGGAGCTGTTTTTT

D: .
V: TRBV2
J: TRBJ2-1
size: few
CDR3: CASSEGRAHEQFF
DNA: TGTGCCAGCAGTGAAGGACGGGCCCATGAGCAGTTCTTC

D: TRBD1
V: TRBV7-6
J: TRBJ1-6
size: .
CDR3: CASSDTTGIYSPLHF
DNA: TGTGCTAGCAGTGACACGACAGGGATCTATTCACCCCTCCACTTT

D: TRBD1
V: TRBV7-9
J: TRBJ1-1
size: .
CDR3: CASSLVQGAGNEAFF
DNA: TGTGCCAGCAGCTTAGTACAGGGGGCTGGAAATGAAGCTTTCTTT

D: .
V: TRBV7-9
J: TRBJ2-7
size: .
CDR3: CASSLGQGVSLYEQYF
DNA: TGTGCCAGCAGCTTAGGACAAGGGGTCAGCCTCTACGAGCAGTACTTC

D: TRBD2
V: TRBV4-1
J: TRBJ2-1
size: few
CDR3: CASSQRLAGIYNEQFF
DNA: TGCGCCAGCAGCCAGAGACTAGCGGGGATATACAATGAGCAGTTCTTC

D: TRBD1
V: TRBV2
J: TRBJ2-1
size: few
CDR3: CASSSGTGDEQFF
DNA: TGTGCCAGCAGTTCCGGGACAGGGGATGAGCAGTTCTTC

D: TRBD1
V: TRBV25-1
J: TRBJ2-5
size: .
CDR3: CASSSKAGGETQYF
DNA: TGTGCCAGCAGTTCTAAGGCAGGGGGCGAGACCCAGTACTTC

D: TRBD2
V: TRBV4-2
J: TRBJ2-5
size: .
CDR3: CASSQVRGEQETQYF
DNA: TGTGCCAGCAGCCAAGTTCGGGGGGAGCAAGAGACCCAGTACTTC

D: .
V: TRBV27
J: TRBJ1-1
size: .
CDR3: CASGAGLITEAFF
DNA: TGTGCCAGCGGAGCAGGACTCATAACTGAAGCTTTCTTT

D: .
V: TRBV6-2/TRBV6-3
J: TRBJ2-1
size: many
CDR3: CASNPGSLAYNEQFF
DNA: TGTGCCAGCAACCCGGGGAGCTTGGCCTACAATGAGCAGTTCTTC

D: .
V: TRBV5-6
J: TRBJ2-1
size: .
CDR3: CASSSATGPQFF
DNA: TGTGCCAGCAGCTCCGCGACAGGACCGCAGTTCTTC

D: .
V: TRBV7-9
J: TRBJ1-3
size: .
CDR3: CATRDQNTIYF
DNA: TGTGCCACGAGGGACCAAAACACCATATATTTT

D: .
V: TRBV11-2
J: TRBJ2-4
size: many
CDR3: CASSLSEGQKNIQYF
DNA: TGTGCCAGCAGCTTATCTGAGGGACAAAAAAACATTCAGTACTTC

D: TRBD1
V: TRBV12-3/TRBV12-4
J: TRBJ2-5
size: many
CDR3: CASSFSDRAQTQYF
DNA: TGTGCCAGCAGTTTTTCGGACAGGGCCCAGACCCAGTACTTC

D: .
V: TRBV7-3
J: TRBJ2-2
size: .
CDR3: CASMGDTGELFF
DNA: TGTGCCAGCATGGGGGACACCGGGGAGCTGTTTTTT

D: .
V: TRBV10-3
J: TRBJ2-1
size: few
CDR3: CAIRSSGGQNEQFF
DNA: TGTGCCATCAGATCATCTGGGGGCCAAAATGAGCAGTTCTTC

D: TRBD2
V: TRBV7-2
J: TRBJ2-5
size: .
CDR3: CASSLWGGLAGGPEETQYF
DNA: TGTGCCAGCAGCTTATGGGGGGGACTAGCGGGGGGGCCTGAAGAGACCCAGTACTTC

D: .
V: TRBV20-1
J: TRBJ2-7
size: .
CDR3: CSARGPQDSKYEQYF
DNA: TGCAGTGCTAGGGGCCCACAGGATTCTAAATACGAGCAGTACTTC

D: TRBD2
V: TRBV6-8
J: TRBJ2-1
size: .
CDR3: CASSIGTSGGANEQFF
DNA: TGTGCCAGCAGCATAGGGACTAGCGGGGGGGCAAATGAGCAGTTCTTC

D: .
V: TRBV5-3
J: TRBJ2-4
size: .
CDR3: CASSLVGADIQYF
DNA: TGTGCCAGCAGCTTGGTGGGGGCAGACATTCAGTACTTC

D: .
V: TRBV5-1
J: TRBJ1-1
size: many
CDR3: CASSHGQSEAFF
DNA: TGTGCCAGCAGCCACGGTCAATCCGAAGCTTTCTTT

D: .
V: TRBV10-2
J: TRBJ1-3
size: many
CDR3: CASSESGPSSGNTIYF
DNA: TGCGCCAGCAGTGAGTCGGGGCCGAGCTCTGGAAACACCATATATTTT

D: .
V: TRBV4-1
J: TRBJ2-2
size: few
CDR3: CASSLYSVYTGELFF
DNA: TGCGCCAGCAGCCTTTACAGTGTGTACACCGGGGAGCTGTTTTTT

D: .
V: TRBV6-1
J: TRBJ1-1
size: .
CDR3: CASSYMVRGTEAFF
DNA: TGTGCCAGCAGTTATATGGTCAGAGGTACTGAAGCTTTCTTT

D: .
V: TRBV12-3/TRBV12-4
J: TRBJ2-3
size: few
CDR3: CASSFRNTDTQYF
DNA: TGTGCCAGCAGTTTCCGTAACACAGATACGCAGTATTTT

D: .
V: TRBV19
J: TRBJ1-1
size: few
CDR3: CASSWGIKNTEAFF
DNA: TGTGCCAGTAGTTGGGGGATTAAGAACACTGAAGCTTTCTTT

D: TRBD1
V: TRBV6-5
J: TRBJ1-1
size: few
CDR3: CASSYSGTVMNTEAFF
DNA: TGTGCCAGCAGTTACTCGGGGACAGTGATGAACACTGAAGCTTTCTTT

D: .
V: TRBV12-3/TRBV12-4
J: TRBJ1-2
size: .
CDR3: CASSLVSVNGYTF
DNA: TGTGCCAGCAGTTTAGTGTCTGTGAATGGCTACACCTTC

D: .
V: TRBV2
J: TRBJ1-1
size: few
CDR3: CASSEWSGEAFF
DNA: TGTGCCAGCAGTGAGTGGTCCGGTGAAGCTTTCTTT

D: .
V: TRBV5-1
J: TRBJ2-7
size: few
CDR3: CASSLEEGGVEQYF
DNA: TGCGCCAGCAGCTTGGAGGAGGGAGGAGTCGAGCAGTACTTC

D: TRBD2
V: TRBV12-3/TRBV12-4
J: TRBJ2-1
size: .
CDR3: CASRETTGLAGGNYEQFF
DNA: TGTGCCAGCAGAGAAACTACCGGACTAGCGGGGGGGAATTATGAGCAGTTCTTC

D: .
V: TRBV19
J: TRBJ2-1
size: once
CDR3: CASSPQNTYNEQFF
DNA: TGTGCCAGTAGTCCCCAGAATACCTACAATGAGCAGTTCTTC

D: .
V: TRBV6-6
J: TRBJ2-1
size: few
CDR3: CASSLLMGDLYNEQFF
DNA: TGTGCCAGCAGCCTACTCATGGGGGACCTCTACAATGAGCAGTTCTTC

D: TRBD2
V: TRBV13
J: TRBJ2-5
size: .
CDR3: CASSPREASGEIVQETQYF
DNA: TGTGCCAGCAGCCCTCGGGAGGCTAGCGGGGAGATCGTCCAAGAGACCCAGTACTTC

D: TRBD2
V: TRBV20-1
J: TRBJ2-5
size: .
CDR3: CAPGGAHSGTSGQETQYF
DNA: TGCGCCCCGGGGGGTGCTCATTCCGGGACTAGCGGACAAGAGACCCAGTACTTC